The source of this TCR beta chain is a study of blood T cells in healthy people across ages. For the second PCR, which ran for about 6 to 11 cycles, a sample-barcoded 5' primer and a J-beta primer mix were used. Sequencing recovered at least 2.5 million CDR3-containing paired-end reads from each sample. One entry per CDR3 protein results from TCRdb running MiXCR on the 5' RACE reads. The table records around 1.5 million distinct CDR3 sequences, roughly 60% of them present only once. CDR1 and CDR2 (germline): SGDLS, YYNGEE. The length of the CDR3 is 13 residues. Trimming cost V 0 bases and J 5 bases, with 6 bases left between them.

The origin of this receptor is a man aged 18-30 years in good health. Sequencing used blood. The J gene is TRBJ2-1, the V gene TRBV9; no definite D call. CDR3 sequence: CASSVVHDNEQFF. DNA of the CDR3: TGTGCCAGCAGCGTAGTTCATGACAATGAGCAGTTCTTC.